Detailed here is one T cell receptor (beta chain). Its antigen is not known. The CDR3 has 16 amino acids. Trimming took 2 bases from V and 4 from J; bases not matched to a gene: 7. Germline CDR1 MNHEY, CDR2 SVGAGI. The sample is drawn from a study of T cell clonotyping in hematopoietic cell transplantation. Study-level findings and limits: CD4 and CD8 repertoire contributions could not be separated without sorting. Few recipient clonotypes overlapped donors; over 95% were de novo at given depth. After transplant, recipient diversity fell while pathologically expanded clonotypes grew through day 180.

Repertoires were generated with immunoSEQ multiplex PCR, while TCRdb's copy carries only in-frame clones and drops some. In the table there are approximately 44,000 clones, about 96% of which are singletons. This chain links TRBV6-5 with TRBJ1-2; 10 bases are shared with TRBD1. The sequence derives from a man in his thirties or forties in good health. Some clones in this sample may be carry-over from other donors' samples. Sequencing input: peripheral blood mononuclear cells. The CDR3 DNA is TGTGCCAGCAGTTACGTGAGGACAGGGGGATCCTATGGCTACACCTTC. Residues: CASSYVRTGGSYGYTF.